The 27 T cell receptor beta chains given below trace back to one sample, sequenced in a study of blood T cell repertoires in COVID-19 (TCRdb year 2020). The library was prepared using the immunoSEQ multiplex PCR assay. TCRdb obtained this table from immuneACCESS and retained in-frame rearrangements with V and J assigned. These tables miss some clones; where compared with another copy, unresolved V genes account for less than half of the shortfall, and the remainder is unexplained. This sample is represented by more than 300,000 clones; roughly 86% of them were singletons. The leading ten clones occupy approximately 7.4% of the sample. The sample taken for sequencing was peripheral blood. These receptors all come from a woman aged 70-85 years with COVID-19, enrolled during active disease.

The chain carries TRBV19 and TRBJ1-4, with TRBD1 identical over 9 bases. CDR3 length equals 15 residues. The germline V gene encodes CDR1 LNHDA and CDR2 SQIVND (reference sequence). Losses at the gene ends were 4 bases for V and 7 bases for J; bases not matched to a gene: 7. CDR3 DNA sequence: TGTGCCAGTAGTACCCTGACAGGGGGTAGTGAAAAACTGTTTTTT. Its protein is CASSTLTGGSEKLFF.

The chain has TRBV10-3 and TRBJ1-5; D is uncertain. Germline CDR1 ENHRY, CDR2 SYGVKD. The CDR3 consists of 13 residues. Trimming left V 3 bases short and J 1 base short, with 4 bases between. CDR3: CAISDLSNQPQHF. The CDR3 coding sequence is TGTGCCATCAGTGACTTGAGCAATCAGCCCCAGCATTTT.

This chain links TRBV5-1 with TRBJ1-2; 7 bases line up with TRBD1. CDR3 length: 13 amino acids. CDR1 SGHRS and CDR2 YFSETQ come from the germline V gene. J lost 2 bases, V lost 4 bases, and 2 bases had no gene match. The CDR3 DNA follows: TGCGCCAGCAGCATGACAGGGAACTATGGCTACACCTTC. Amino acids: CASSMTGNYGYTF.

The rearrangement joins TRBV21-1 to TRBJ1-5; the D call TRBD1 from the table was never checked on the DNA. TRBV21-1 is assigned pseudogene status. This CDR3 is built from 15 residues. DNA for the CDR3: TGTGCCAGCCCCAAACGGGGACAGGGACCTCAGCCCCAGCATTTT. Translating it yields CASPKRGQGPQPQHF.

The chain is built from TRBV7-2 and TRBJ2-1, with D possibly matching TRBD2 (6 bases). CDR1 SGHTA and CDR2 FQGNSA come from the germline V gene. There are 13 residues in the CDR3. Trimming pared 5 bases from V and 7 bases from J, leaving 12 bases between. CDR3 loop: CASSRNSGNEQFF. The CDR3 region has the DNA TGTGCCAGCAGCCGTAATAGCGGAAATGAGCAGTTCTTC. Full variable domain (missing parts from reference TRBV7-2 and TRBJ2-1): GAGVSQSPSNKVTEKGKDVELRCDPISGHTALYWYRQSLGQGLEFLIYFQGNSAPDKSGLPSDRFSAERTGGSVSTLTIQRTQQEDSAVYLCASSRNSGNEQFFGPGTRLTVL.

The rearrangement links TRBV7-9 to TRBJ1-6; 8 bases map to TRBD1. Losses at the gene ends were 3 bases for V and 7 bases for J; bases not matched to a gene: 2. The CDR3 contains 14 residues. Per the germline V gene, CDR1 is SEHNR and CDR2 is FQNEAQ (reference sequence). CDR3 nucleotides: TGTGCCAGCAGCTTTAGGGACAGGAATTCACCCCTCCACTTT. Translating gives CASSFRDRNSPLHF.

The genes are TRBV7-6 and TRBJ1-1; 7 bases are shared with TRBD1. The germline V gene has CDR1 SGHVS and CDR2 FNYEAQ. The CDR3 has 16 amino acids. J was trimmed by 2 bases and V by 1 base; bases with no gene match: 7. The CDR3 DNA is TGTGCCAGCAGCTTAGAACAGGGGTTGTTCAACACTGAAGCTTTCTTT. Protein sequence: CASSLEQGLFNTEAFF.

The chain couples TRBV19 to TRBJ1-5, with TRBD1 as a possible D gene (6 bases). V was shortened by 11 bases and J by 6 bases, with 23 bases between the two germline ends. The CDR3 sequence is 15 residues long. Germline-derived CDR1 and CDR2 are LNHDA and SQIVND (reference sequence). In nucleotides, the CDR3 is TGTGCCGCTCGACAGGCGGGCGTATCGGGTCAGCCCCAGCATTTT. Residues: CAARQAGVSGQPQHF.

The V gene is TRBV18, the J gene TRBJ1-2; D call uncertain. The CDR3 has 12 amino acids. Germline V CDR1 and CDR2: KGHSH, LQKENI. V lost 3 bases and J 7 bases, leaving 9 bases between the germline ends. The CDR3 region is CASSPDTAGYTF. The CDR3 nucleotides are TGTGCCAGCTCACCGGATACAGCTGGCTACACCTTC. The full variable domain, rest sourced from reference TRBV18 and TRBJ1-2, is NAGVMQNPRHLVRRRGQEARLRCSPMKGHSHVYWYRQLPEEGLKFMVYLQKENIIDESGMPKERFSAEFPKEGPSILRIQQVVRGDSAAYFCASSPDTAGYTFGSGTRLTVV.

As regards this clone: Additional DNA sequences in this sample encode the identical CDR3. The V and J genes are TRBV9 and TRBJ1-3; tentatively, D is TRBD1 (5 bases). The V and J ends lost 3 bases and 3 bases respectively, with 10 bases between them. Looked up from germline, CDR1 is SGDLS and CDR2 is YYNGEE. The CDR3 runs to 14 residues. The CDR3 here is CASSGQGYGNTIYF. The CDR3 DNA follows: TGTGCCAGCAGCGGGCAGGGATATGGAAACACCATATATTTT.

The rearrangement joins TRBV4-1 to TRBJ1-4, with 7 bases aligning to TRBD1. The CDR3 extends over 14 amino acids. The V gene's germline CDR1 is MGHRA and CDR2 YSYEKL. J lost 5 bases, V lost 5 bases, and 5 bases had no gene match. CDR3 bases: TGCGCCAGCAGCGCGGGACAGCAGAATGAAAAACTGTTTTTT. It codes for CASSAGQQNEKLFF.

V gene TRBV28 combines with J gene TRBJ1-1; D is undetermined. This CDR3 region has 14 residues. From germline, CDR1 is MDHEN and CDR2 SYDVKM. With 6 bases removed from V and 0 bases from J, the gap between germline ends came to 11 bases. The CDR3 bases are TGTGCCAGCAGAAAAAAGGACTTGAACACTGAAGCTTTCTTT. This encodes CASRKKDLNTEAFF.

The CDR3: CASSYISRVQETQYF. The DNA for the CDR3 is TGTGCCAGCAGTTACATTAGCAGGGTCCAAGAGACCCAGTACTTC. The chain recombines TRBV6-9 with TRBJ2-5, with D possibly matching TRBD1 (5 bases). Trimming removed 3 bases from V and 1 base from J, with 12 bases in between. Germline lookup yields CDR1 MNHGY and CDR2 SVAAGI. The CDR3 loop spans 15 amino acids.

CDR3 sequence reads: CATSREVGGVYGYTF. CDR3 nucleotides: TGTGCCACCAGCAGAGAGGTTGGAGGAGTCTATGGCTACACCTTC. The rearrangement links TRBV15 to TRBJ1-2; D unresolved. CDR1 and CDR2 (germline): LNHNV, YYDKDF (reference sequence). The CDR3 is 15 residues long. The V end lost 0 bases, the J end lost 4 bases, and 12 bases lay between the germline ends.

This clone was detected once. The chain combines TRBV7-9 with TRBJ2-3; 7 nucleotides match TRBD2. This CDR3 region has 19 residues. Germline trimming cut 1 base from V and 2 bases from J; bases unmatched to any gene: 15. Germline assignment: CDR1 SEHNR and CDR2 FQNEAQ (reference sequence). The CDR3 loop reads CASSLEEGGGGPDTDTQYF. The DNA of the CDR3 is TGTGCCAGCAGCTTAGAAGAGGGTGGCGGGGGACCCGACACAGATACGCAGTATTTT.

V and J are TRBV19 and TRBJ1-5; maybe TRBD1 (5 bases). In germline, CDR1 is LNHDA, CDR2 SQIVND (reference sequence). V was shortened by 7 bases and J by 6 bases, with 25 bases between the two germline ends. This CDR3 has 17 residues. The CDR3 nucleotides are TGTGCCAGTACCCCCCGGGCAGGGTTGACAGTGGGTCAGCCCCAGCATTTT. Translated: CASTPRAGLTVGQPQHF.

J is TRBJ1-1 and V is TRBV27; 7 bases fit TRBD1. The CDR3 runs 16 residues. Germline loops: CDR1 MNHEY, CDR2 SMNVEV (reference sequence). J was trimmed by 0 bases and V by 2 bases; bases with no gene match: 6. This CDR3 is CASSLGTDTMNTEAFF. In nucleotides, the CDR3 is TGTGCCAGCAGTTTAGGGACAGATACCATGAACACTGAAGCTTTCTTT.

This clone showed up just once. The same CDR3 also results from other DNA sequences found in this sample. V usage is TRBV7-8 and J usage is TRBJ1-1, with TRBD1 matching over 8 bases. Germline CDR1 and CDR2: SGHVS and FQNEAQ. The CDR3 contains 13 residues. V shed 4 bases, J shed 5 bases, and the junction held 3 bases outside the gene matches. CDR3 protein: CASSSQGGTEAFF. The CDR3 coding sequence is TGTGCCAGCAGCTCACAGGGGGGGACTGAAGCTTTCTTT. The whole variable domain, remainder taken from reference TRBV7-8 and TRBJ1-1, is GAGVSQSPRYKVAKRGQDVALRCDPISGHVSLFWYQQALGQGPEFLTYFQNEAQLDKSGLPSDRFFAERPEGSVSTLKIQRTQQEDSAVYLCASSSQGGTEAFFGQGTRLTVV.

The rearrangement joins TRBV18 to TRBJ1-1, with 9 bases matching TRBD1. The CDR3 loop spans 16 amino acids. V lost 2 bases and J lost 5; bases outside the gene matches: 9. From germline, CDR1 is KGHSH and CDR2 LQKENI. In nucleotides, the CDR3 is TGTGCCAGCTCACCAATCCACGGACAGGGGAGGACTGAAGCTTTCTTT. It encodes CASSPIHGQGRTEAFF. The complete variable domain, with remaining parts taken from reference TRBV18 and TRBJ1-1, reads NAGVMQNPRHLVRRRGQEARLRCSPMKGHSHVYWYRQLPEEGLKFMVYLQKENIIDESGMPKERFSAEFPKEGPSILRIQQVVRGDSAAYFCASSPIHGQGRTEAFFGQGTRLTVV.

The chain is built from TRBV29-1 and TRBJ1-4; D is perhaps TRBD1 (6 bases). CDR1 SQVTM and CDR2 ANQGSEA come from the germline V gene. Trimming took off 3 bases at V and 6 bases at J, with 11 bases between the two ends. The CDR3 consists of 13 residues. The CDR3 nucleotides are TGCAGCGTTGAGGGGGGGCGCGATGAAAAACTGTTTTTT. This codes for CSVEGGRDEKLFF.

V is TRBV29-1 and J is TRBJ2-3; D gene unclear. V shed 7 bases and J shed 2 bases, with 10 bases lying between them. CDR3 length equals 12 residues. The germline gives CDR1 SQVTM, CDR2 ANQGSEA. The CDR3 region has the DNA TGCAGCGCCCACAAAATCACAGATACGCAGTATTTT. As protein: CSAHKITDTQYF.

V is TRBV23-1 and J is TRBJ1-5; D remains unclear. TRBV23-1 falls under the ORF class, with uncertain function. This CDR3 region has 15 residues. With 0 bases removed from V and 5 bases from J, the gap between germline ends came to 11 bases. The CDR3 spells CASSQSGEDHQPQHF. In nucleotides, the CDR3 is TGCGCCAGCAGTCAATCCGGGGAGGACCATCAGCCCCAGCATTTT.

Written as DNA, the CDR3 is TGTGCTAGTGGTTCCGGGACAGGAGCCTACGAGCAGTACTTC. This sequence encodes CASGSGTGAYEQYF. This chain links TRBV12-5 with TRBJ2-7; 8 bases match TRBD1. CDR1 LGHNT and CDR2 FRNRAP come from the germline V gene. Trimming cost V 4 bases and J 2 bases; bases outside gene matches: 4. The CDR3 is 14 amino acids.

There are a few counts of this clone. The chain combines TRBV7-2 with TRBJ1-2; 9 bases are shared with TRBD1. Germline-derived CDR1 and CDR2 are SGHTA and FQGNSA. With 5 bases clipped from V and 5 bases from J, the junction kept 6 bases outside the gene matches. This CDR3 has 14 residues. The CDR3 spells CASSNTGQGYGYTF. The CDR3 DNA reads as TGTGCCAGCAGCAATACCGGACAGGGGTATGGCTACACCTTC.

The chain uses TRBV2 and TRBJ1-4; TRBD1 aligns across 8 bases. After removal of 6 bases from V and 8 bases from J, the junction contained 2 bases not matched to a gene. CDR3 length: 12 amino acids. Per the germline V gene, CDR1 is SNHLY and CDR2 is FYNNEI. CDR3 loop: CASRSGGEKLFF. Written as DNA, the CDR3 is TGTGCCAGCAGATCAGGGGGCGAAAAACTGTTTTTT.

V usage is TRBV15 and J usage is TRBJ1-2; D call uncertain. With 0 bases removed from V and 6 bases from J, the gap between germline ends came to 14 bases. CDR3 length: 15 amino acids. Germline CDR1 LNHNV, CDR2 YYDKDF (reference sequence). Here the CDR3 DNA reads TGTGCCACCAGCAGAGATGCAGGCACTGCTCATGGCTACACCTTC. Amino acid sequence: CATSRDAGTAHGYTF.

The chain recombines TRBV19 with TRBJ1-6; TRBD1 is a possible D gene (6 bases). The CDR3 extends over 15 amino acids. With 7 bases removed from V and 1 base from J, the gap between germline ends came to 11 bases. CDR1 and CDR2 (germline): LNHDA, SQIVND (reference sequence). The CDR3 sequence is CASTPRGSYNSPLHF. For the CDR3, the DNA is TGTGCCAGTACCCCCAGGGGTTCCTATAATTCACCCCTCCACTTT.